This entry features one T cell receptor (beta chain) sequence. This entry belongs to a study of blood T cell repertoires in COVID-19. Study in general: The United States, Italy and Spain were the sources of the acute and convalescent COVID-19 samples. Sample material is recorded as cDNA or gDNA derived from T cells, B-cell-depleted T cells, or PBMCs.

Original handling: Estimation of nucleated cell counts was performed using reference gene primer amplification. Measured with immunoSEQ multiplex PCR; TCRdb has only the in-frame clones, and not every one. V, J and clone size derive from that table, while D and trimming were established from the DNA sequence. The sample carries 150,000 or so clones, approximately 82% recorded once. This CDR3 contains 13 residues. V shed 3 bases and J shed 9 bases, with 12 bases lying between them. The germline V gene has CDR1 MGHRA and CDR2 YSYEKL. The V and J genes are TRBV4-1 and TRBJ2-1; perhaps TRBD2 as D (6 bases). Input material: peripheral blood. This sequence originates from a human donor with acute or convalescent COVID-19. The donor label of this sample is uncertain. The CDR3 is CASSQESRGEQFF. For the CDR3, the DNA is TGCGCCAGCAGCCAGGAGTCGCGGGGTGAGCAGTTCTTC.